A single sample is the source of the 26 T cell receptor beta chains below, sequenced in a study of T cell changes during pregnancy in multiple sclerosis. Some clones are missing from TCRdb's copy, which holds only in-frame ones; the method was immunoSEQ multiplex PCR. The sample has roughly 20,000 clones, approximately 90% seen once; the top ten hold 5.5% to 8%. The source material was CD8+ T cells from peripheral blood mononuclear cells, sampled in the first trimester of pregnancy. The receptors here all came from a female donor with multiple sclerosis, enrolled in a pregnancy study.

This rearrangement joins TRBV27 to TRBJ2-7; tentative D call: TRBD1 (6 bases). Per the germline V gene, CDR1 is MNHEY and CDR2 is SMNVEV (reference sequence). With 11 bases removed from V and 0 bases from J, the gap between germline ends came to 17 bases. This CDR3 contains 14 residues. CDR3 DNA: TGTGCCTGCCAAATACAGGGATACTCCTACGAGCAGTACTTC. Translation: CACQIQGYSYEQYF.

This clone turned up a few times. The rearrangement links TRBV4-2 to TRBJ2-1; a possible D gene is TRBD2 (5 bases). This CDR3 region has 16 residues. Per germline, CDR1 LGHNA and CDR2 YNFKEQ. V lost 0 bases, J lost 2 bases, and 11 bases lay in between. The CDR3 DNA is TGTGCCAGCAGCCAAGATGCCCAGGAGGCCTACAATGAGCAGTTCTTC. Translated: CASSQDAQEAYNEQFF.

This clone was seen a handful of times. The rearrangement joins TRBV4-2 to TRBJ2-3; 10 bases map to TRBD2. CDR1 is LGHNA and CDR2 is YNFKEQ in the germline V gene. Unmatched junction bases numbered 7, after V lost 2 bases and J lost 2 bases. CDR3 length equals 17 residues. The CDR3 DNA sequence: TGTGCCAGCAGCCAAATCCGAGCGGGAGGGCCCACAGATACGCAGTATTTT. Amino acids: CASSQIRAGGPTDTQYF.

V gene TRBV9 combines with J gene TRBJ2-3; 8 bases match TRBD2. The V and J ends lost 3 bases and 6 bases, in that order; junction bases with no gene match: 9. CDR1 is SGDLS and CDR2 is YYNGEE in the germline V gene. There are 15 residues in the CDR3. CDR3 coding DNA: TGTGCCAGCAGCGCTGACATCGGGGGGGCGGATACGCAGTATTTT. This gives the protein CASSADIGGADTQYF. Combining the CDR3 with reference TRBV9 and TRBJ2-3 gives the whole variable domain DSGVTQTPKHLITATGQRVTLRCSPRSGDLSVYWYQQSLDQGLQFLIQYYNGEERAKGNILERFSAQQFPDLHSELNLSSLELGDSALYFCASSADIGGADTQYFGPGTRLTVL.

CDR3 sequence reads: CASSLALGTEAFF. DNA for the CDR3: TGTGCCAGCAGCCTCGCACTCGGCACTGAAGCTTTCTTT. The chain links TRBV7-6 to TRBJ1-1; no clear D gene. From germline, CDR1 is SGHVS and CDR2 FNYEAQ. Trimming shortened V by 5 bases and J by 4 bases, and 11 bases separated the two germline ends. The CDR3 is made up of 13 amino acids.

This rearrangement joins TRBV5-1 to TRBJ2-5; a possible D gene is TRBD1 (6 bases). The length of the CDR3 is 14 residues. Trimming removed 2 bases at V and 2 bases at J, with 10 bases between. Germline CDR1 SGHRS, CDR2 YFSETQ. CDR3 loop: CASSFGTPQETQYF. The CDR3 DNA sequence: TGCGCCAGCAGCTTCGGGACACCTCAAGAGACCCAGTACTTC.

The V call is TRBV10-1, the J call TRBJ2-5, with 8 nucleotides matching TRBD2. This CDR3 has 18 residues. V dropped 2 bases and J dropped 5; count of bases not matched to a gene: 16. Germline V gene lookup returns CDR1 WNHNN and CDR2 SYGVQD (reference sequence). Here the CDR3 reads CASSEMIAGPTPPETQYF. The CDR3, as DNA: TGCGCCAGCAGTGAGATGATAGCGGGACCTACTCCGCCGGAGACCCAGTACTTC.

This clone has a handful of counts. J is TRBJ1-6 and V is TRBV6-1; 7 bases map to TRBD1. The CDR3 loop spans 15 amino acids. V gave up 0 bases and J gave up 9 bases; unmatched junction bases: 5. Germline V CDR1 and CDR2: MNHNS, SASEGT. The chain's CDR3 is CASSEASEGASPLHF. CDR3 nucleotide sequence: TGTGCCAGCAGTGAAGCGAGTGAGGGGGCTTCACCCCTCCACTTT.

V usage is TRBV9 and J usage is TRBJ2-5; tentatively, D is TRBD2 (7 bases). Trimming removed 4 bases at V and 2 bases at J, with 21 bases between. This CDR3 is built from 17 residues. From germline, CDR1 is SGDLS and CDR2 YYNGEE. The CDR3 protein is CASSRGGSGVWQETQYF. In nucleotides, the CDR3 is TGTGCCAGCAGCCGAGGGGGGAGCGGGGTATGGCAAGAGACCCAGTACTTC.

The V call is TRBV7-2, the J call TRBJ2-1; 9 nucleotides match TRBD2. There are 15 residues in the CDR3. Germline CDR1 SGHTA, CDR2 FQGNSA. With V trimmed by 2 bases and J by 6 bases, 5 bases remained unmatched. CDR3 sequence: CASSLMVAGVNEQFF. The CDR3, as DNA: TGTGCCAGCAGCTTAATGGTAGCGGGAGTCAATGAGCAGTTCTTC.

The chain couples TRBV7-9 to TRBJ2-1; D call uncertain. CDR1 is SEHNR, CDR2 FQNEAQ, per germline (reference sequence). CDR3 length: 15 residues. The ends were cut back, 5 bases at V and 0 bases at J, with 11 bases in the middle. CDR3 coding DNA: TGTGCCAGCAGCGCCCGGGTTGTCTCCTACAATGAGCAGTTCTTC. The encoded protein is CASSARVVSYNEQFF.

The chain is built from TRBV28 and TRBJ2-7; D might be TRBD1 (6 bases). Trimming took 4 bases from V and 2 from J, leaving 15 bases between them. Germline CDR1 and CDR2: MDHEN and SYDVKM. This CDR3 is built from 15 residues. CDR3 sequence reads: CASSSPRDMTYEQYF. CDR3 sequence (DNA): TGTGCCAGCAGTTCACCCCGGGACATGACCTACGAGCAGTACTTC.

The J gene is TRBJ2-3, the V gene TRBV5-5, with TRBD2 identical over 7 bases. V gave up 0 bases and J gave up 3 bases; unmatched junction bases: 7. Per the germline V gene, CDR1 is SGHKS and CDR2 is YYEKEE (reference sequence). This CDR3 contains 16 residues. CDR3 nucleotide sequence: TGTGCCAGCAGCTTGGAGCGGGGAGGGGATACAGATACGCAGTATTTT. It translates to CASSLERGGDTDTQYF.

The chain has TRBV27 and TRBJ1-5; tentatively, D is TRBD1 (5 bases). The CDR3 contains 14 residues. V shed 5 bases and J shed 7 bases, with 15 bases lying between them. Germline CDR1 MNHEY, CDR2 SMNVEV (reference sequence). The CDR3 protein is CASSPWGGSQPQHF. The CDR3, as DNA: TGTGCCAGCAGTCCATGGGGGGGATCCCAGCCCCAGCATTTT.

This clone has just a few counts. V usage is TRBV7-9 and J usage is TRBJ1-1, with D unclear. Germline V CDR1 and CDR2: SEHNR, FQNEAQ (reference sequence). V lost 8 bases to trimming and J lost 4 bases, with 14 bases between them. The CDR3 consists of 13 residues. CDR3 in DNA: TGTGCCAGCTCGATGGGCAGCCGCACTGAAGCTTTCTTT. Translated: CASSMGSRTEAFF.

The chain combines TRBV19 with TRBJ1-1, with 7 nucleotides matching TRBD1. CDR3 length: 14 residues. Looked up from germline, CDR1 is LNHDA and CDR2 is SQIVND (reference sequence). The ends lost 6 bases at V and 2 bases at J; junction bases unmatched: 6. This CDR3 is CASRPGTVNTEAFF. Here the CDR3 DNA reads TGTGCCAGTAGACCCGGGACAGTAAACACTGAAGCTTTCTTT.

This chain joins TRBV29-1 and TRBJ2-7, with D perhaps TRBD1 (5 bases). Germline V lookup: CDR1 SQVTM, CDR2 ANQGSEA. The CDR3 sequence is 12 residues long. V was cut by 0 bases and J by 4 bases, with 7 bases left in between. Written as DNA, the CDR3 is TGCAGCGTTGAAGACAGGGATTACGAGCAGTACTTC. Translation: CSVEDRDYEQYF.

The CDR3 sequence is CASSQGLAGPYEQYF. In DNA, the CDR3 is TGTGCCAGCAGCCAGGGACTAGCGGGACCATACGAGCAGTACTTC. The V and J genes are TRBV7-3 and TRBJ2-5; 13 bases match TRBD2. The DNA matches TRBJ2-7 better at its end, which makes the J call doubtful. The germline V gene has CDR1 SGHTA and CDR2 FQGTGA. This CDR3 is 15 amino acids long.

This chain connects TRBV6-6 to TRBJ2-1; 8 bases agree with TRBD2. After removal of 6 bases from V and 5 bases from J, the junction contained 3 bases not matched to a gene. CDR3 length equals 13 residues. Germline V CDR1 and CDR2: MNHNY, SVGAGI (reference sequence). The CDR3 DNA follows: TGTGCCAGCAGGGACGGGAGGGACAATGAGCAGTTCTTC. Translation gives CASRDGRDNEQFF.

The chain links TRBV6-1 to TRBJ2-3; 7 bases are shared with TRBD1. Germline V gene sequence: CDR1 MNHNS, CDR2 SASEGT. The CDR3 is 13 amino acids. Trimming took 7 bases from V and 2 from J; bases not matched to a gene: 3. The CDR3 spells CASKGANTDTQYF. DNA for the CDR3: TGTGCCAGCAAGGGGGCGAACACAGATACGCAGTATTTT.

The chain has TRBV7-9 and TRBJ2-2; 7 bases are a match to TRBD2. The CDR3 consists of 15 residues. The V gene end was trimmed by 5 bases and the J gene end by 7 bases; junction bases not matched to a gene: 10. Germline CDR1 and CDR2: SEHNR and FQNEAQ (reference sequence). CDR3 in DNA: TGTGCCAGCAGCCTCCATCGGGGGAGGGTCGGGGAGCTGTTTTTT. Amino acid sequence: CASSLHRGRVGELFF.

This clone ranks as medium-sized (0.01 to 0.1%). The chain carries TRBV4-3 and TRBJ2-3; TRBD2 is a possible D gene (7 bases). V gave up 0 bases and J gave up 2 bases, with 15 bases separating them. The CDR3 spans 17 residues. Germline V CDR1 and CDR2: LGHNA, YSLEER. CDR3 sequence reads: CASSQEMGGGATDTQYF. CDR3 sequence (DNA): TGCGCCAGCAGCCAAGAGATGGGAGGGGGGGCCACAGATACGCAGTATTTT.

This chain joins TRBV5-4 and TRBJ2-3; D perhaps matches TRBD2 (6 bases). Germline CDR1 is SGHNT and CDR2 is YYREEE (reference sequence). CDR3 length equals 19 residues. Trimming pared 2 bases from V and 4 bases from J, leaving 26 bases between. The CDR3: CASSFTISLAAALADTQYF. The CDR3 region has the DNA TGTGCCAGCAGCTTTACGATTTCATTAGCGGCCGCCCTCGCAGATACGCAGTATTTT.

The chain couples TRBV9 to TRBJ1-1; D gene unclear. The CDR3 extends over 13 amino acids. Germline lookup yields CDR1 SGDLS and CDR2 YYNGEE. With 2 bases removed from V and 7 bases from J, the gap between germline ends came to 12 bases. DNA for the CDR3: TGTGCCAGCAGCGTTTTACCCGGTGTTGAAGCTTTCTTT. It encodes CASSVLPGVEAFF.

The V gene is TRBV11-1, the J gene TRBJ1-2, with D perhaps matching TRBD1 (5 bases). Trimming pared 5 bases from V and 8 bases from J, leaving 12 bases between. The CDR3 totals 12 residues. Germline V gene data show CDR1 as SGHAT and CDR2 as FQDESV (reference sequence). The CDR3 DNA sequence: TGTGCCAGCAGCCAGGAAGGGGCCGGCTACACCTTC. It encodes CASSQEGAGYTF.

The CDR3 DNA follows: TGCGCCAGCAGCCAAGATAGACAGACGATCGAGCAGTACTTC. It is translated as CASSQDRQTIEQYF. The rearrangement joins TRBV4-3 to TRBJ2-7; perhaps TRBD1 as D (5 bases). The germline V gene encodes CDR1 LGHNA and CDR2 YSLEER. The CDR3 consists of 14 residues. Between the trimmed V and J ends, which lost 0 bases and 6 bases, there was a span of 12 bases.